Listed here are 24 T cell receptor beta chains from one sample, sequenced in a study of OX40 agonist ivuxolimab in advanced cancers. The assay was immunoSEQ multiplex PCR, and TCRdb's table has in-frame clones only and misses some. The sample has more than 50,000 clones; roughly 86% are singletons. Sequencing used CD4+ or CD8+ T cells sorted from blood, obtained in a trial of the OX40 agonist ivuxolimab. All receptors derive from an adult with an advanced solid tumor such as melanoma, head and neck, liver or kidney cancer.

The rearrangement uses TRBV5-5 and TRBJ2-3, with D perhaps TRBD1 (6 bases). V was clipped by 6 bases and J by 2 bases, with 13 bases between them. The CDR3 totals 14 residues. The germline gives CDR1 SGHKS, CDR2 YYEKEE (reference sequence). The CDR3 DNA reads as TGTGCCAGCAACAAGGACAGACACACAGATACGCAGTATTTT. Amino acid sequence: CASNKDRHTDTQYF.

In DNA, the CDR3 is TGTGCCACCAGCAGAGATCCGGCGGATACGCAGTATTTT. Translation: CATSRDPADTQYF. The genes are TRBV15 and TRBJ2-3, with D unresolved. From germline, CDR1 is LNHNV and CDR2 YYDKDF (reference sequence). V dropped 0 bases and J dropped 6 bases, with 7 bases sitting between them. The CDR3 has 13 residues.

The chain joins TRBV7-2 to TRBJ2-7, with D perhaps matching TRBD2 (6 bases). Trimming cost V 5 bases and J 3 bases, with 17 bases left between them. This CDR3 has 15 residues. The germline V gene has CDR1 SGHTA and CDR2 FQGNSA. CDR3 residues: CASSPPGLQGYEQYF. DNA of the CDR3: TGTGCCAGCAGCCCGCCCGGACTACAAGGCTACGAGCAGTACTTC.

The rearrangement links TRBV27 to TRBJ1-2; tentatively, D is TRBD1 (5 bases). The germline V and J ends were trimmed by 0 bases and 8 bases, with 13 bases remaining between them. The CDR3 consists of 14 residues. CDR1 is MNHEY and CDR2 is SMNVEV in the germline V gene (reference sequence). The CDR3 here is CASSLSRQGGGYTF. For the CDR3, the DNA is TGTGCCAGCAGTTTATCGCGGCAGGGTGGCGGCTACACCTTC.

V and J are TRBV29-1 and TRBJ2-5, with a tentative D call TRBD1 (7 bases). Germline assignment: CDR1 SQVTM and CDR2 ANQGSEA. CDR3 length: 17 residues. V was clipped by 3 bases and J by 4 bases, with 24 bases between them. The CDR3 protein is CSVDYLGRGLGGETQYF. DNA for the CDR3: TGCAGCGTTGACTACCTGGGCAGGGGGTTGGGGGGAGAGACCCAGTACTTC.

This clone turned up a few times. The V and J genes are TRBV19 and TRBJ1-6; 8 nucleotides agree with TRBD1. The V and J ends lost 5 bases and 7 bases, in that order; junction bases with no gene match: 4. Germline assignment: CDR1 LNHDA and CDR2 SQIVND (reference sequence). The CDR3 is made up of 14 amino acids. The CDR3 nucleotides are TGTGCCAGTAGTGTCCGGGACAGGAATTCACCCCTCCACTTT. It yields the protein CASSVRDRNSPLHF.

The rearrangement links TRBV9 to TRBJ2-3, with D perhaps matching TRBD2 (5 bases). V was cut by 4 bases and J by 3 bases, with 12 bases left in between. The CDR3 length is 14 residues. The germline CDR1 and CDR2 sequences are SGDLS and YYNGEE. CDR3 in amino acids: CASSQRSVTDTQYF. Written as DNA, the CDR3 is TGTGCCAGCAGCCAGCGGTCAGTGACAGATACGCAGTATTTT.

V usage is TRBV4-1 and J usage is TRBJ2-3; 8 positions agree with TRBD1. Losses at the gene ends were 4 bases for V and 5 bases for J; bases not matched to a gene: 8. Germline CDR1 and CDR2: MGHRA and YSYEKL. There are 15 residues in the CDR3. The CDR3 coding sequence is TGCGCCAGCAGCCTCGGACAGGGTGGGGTAGATACGCAGTATTTT. Encoded protein: CASSLGQGGVDTQYF.

This sequence joins TRBV6-1 and TRBJ2-5; the D gene could be TRBD1 or TRBD2 (5 bases each). There are 13 residues in the CDR3. The V end lost 8 bases, the J end lost 2 bases, and 12 bases lay between the germline ends. The germline gives CDR1 MNHNS, CDR2 SASEGT. DNA for the CDR3: TGTGCCAGCGCCGGGACGGTGCAAGAGACCCAGTACTTC. Protein: CASAGTVQETQYF.

The count of this clone is one. The rearrangement links TRBV6-5 to TRBJ1-4; D is undetermined. The CDR3 runs 13 residues. Germline CDR1 and CDR2: MNHEY and SVGAGI. Trimming cost V 0 bases and J 6 bases, with 5 bases left between them. CDR3 coding DNA: TGTGCCAGCAGTTACTCGTGGGATGAAAAACTGTTTTTT. Its translation: CASSYSWDEKLFF.

V is TRBV28 and J is TRBJ2-1; D unresolved. CDR1 and CDR2 (germline): MDHEN, SYDVKM. The CDR3 runs to 15 residues. V was pared by 2 bases and J by 0 bases, with 8 bases between. Here the CDR3 reads CASSLGLSSYNEQFF. In DNA, the CDR3 is TGTGCCAGCAGTTTAGGGTTAAGCTCCTACAATGAGCAGTTCTTC.

V is TRBV14 and J is TRBJ2-7; 7 positions agree with TRBD1. J lost 5 bases, V lost 3 bases, and 7 bases had no gene match. This CDR3 spans 14 amino acids. Germline V CDR1 and CDR2: SGHDN, FVKESK. In DNA, the CDR3 is TGTGCCAGCAGCCAGACAGGGTATGAGGACGAGCAGTACTTC. Translated, it gives CASSQTGYEDEQYF.

This clone has just a few counts. The chain joins TRBV5-4 to TRBJ2-1; no reliable D call. V gave up 5 bases and J gave up 0 bases, with 15 bases separating them. Germline assignment: CDR1 SGHNT and CDR2 YYREEE (reference sequence). The CDR3 is 16 amino acids. The CDR3 spells CASSLGRPSSYNEQFF. The CDR3 DNA sequence: TGTGCCAGCAGTCTTGGTCGGCCAAGCTCCTACAATGAGCAGTTCTTC.

CDR3 nucleotide sequence: TGTGCCAGTAGTGTGAGACTTTTGGGCACCTACGAGCAGTACTTC. This translates into CASSVRLLGTYEQYF. The chain links TRBV19 to TRBJ2-7; D is unclear. Germline CDR1 is LNHDA and CDR2 is SQIVND (reference sequence). Deletions cut 5 bases from V and 2 bases from J, with 16 bases between. This CDR3 has 15 residues.

The rearrangement links TRBV5-6 to TRBJ2-5; 10 bases fit TRBD2. The CDR3 runs 15 residues. Trimming removed 4 bases from V and 5 bases from J; junction bases left unmatched: 8. Germline CDR1 SGHDT, CDR2 YYEEEE. The DNA for the CDR3 is TGTGCCAGCAGCCCGAGACTAGCGGGCGGGGAGACCCAGTACTTC. It translates to CASSPRLAGGETQYF.

V gene TRBV9 combines with J gene TRBJ1-3; D ambiguous. Trimming removed 1 base at V and 1 base at J, with 15 bases between. Per the germline V gene, CDR1 is SGDLS and CDR2 is YYNGEE. This CDR3 has 17 amino acids. The CDR3 DNA reads TGTGCCAGCAGCGTAAATTCGAGAGTTCTTTCTGGAAACACCATATATTTT. This sequence encodes CASSVNSRVLSGNTIYF.

V and J are TRBV7-9 and TRBJ1-2, with D maybe TRBD1 (5 bases). The CDR3 has 17 amino acids. CDR1 is SEHNR and CDR2 is FQNEAQ in the germline V gene (reference sequence). V lost 5 bases and J 2 bases, leaving 21 bases between the germline ends. In DNA, the CDR3 is TGTGCCAGCAGCATAGATAGGGGCTTGATTACGAACTATGGCTACACCTTC. Amino acids: CASSIDRGLITNYGYTF.

V usage is TRBV7-9 and J usage is TRBJ2-3, with 9 bases identical to TRBD2. CDR1 and CDR2 (germline): SEHNR, FQNEAQ (reference sequence). The CDR3 sequence is 14 residues long. Trimming removed 7 bases from V and 4 bases from J; junction bases left unmatched: 6. The CDR3 sequence: CASTRLAVADTQYF. CDR3 nucleotides: TGTGCCAGCACGAGACTAGCGGTGGCAGATACGCAGTATTTT. Full variable domain (remainder filled in from reference TRBV7-9 and TRBJ2-3): DTGVSQNPRHKITKRGQNVTFRCDPISEHNRLYWYRQTLGQGPEFLTYFQNEAQLEKSRLLSDRFSAERPKGSFSTLEIQRTEQGDSAMYLCASTRLAVADTQYFGPGTRLTVL.

Only one count was recorded for this clone. V gene TRBV9 combines with J gene TRBJ2-3; TRBD2 is a possible D gene (6 bases). This CDR3 spans 14 amino acids. Trimming removed 1 base from V and 8 bases from J, with 14 bases in between. Per germline, CDR1 SGDLS and CDR2 YYNGEE. The DNA of the CDR3 is TGTGCCAGCAGCGTAATGCGGGATCTTGGTACGCAGTATTTT. It codes for CASSVMRDLGTQYF.

The chain couples TRBV7-9 to TRBJ2-3; maybe TRBD2 (5 bases). The CDR3 extends over 18 amino acids. Trimming took off 5 bases at V and 0 bases at J, with 21 bases between the two ends. CDR1 and CDR2 (germline): SEHNR, FQNEAQ (reference sequence). CDR3 amino acids: CASSPGDILISSTDTQYF. The CDR3 bases are TGTGCCAGCAGCCCCGGGGATATACTAATTTCTAGCACAGATACGCAGTATTTT.

J is TRBJ2-7 and V is TRBV6-1, with TRBD2 as a possible D gene (5 bases). The CDR3 loop spans 17 amino acids. The germline V gene encodes CDR1 MNHNS and CDR2 SASEGT. Trimming stripped 4 bases from V and 2 bases from J, with 21 bases between. CDR3 DNA sequence: TGTGCCAGCAGTGCTCTCAAGAGGGCAGGCCCAGCCTACGAGCAGTACTTC. Translated: CASSALKRAGPAYEQYF.

V usage is TRBV19 and J usage is TRBJ2-3; 13 bases are a match to TRBD2. The V gene end was trimmed by 5 bases and the J gene end by 1 base; junction bases not matched to a gene: 0. The CDR3 spans 15 residues. Germline V CDR1 and CDR2: LNHDA, SQIVND (reference sequence). CDR3 residues: CASSGTSGGTDTQYF. CDR3 DNA sequence: TGTGCCAGTAGTGGGACTAGCGGGGGCACAGATACGCAGTATTTT.

This clone was picked up one time. The chain is built from TRBV6-5 and TRBJ1-1; 9 positions agree with TRBD1. This CDR3 is 14 amino acids long. Germline lookup yields CDR1 MNHEY and CDR2 SVGAGI. With V trimmed by 9 bases and J by 0 bases, 5 bases remained unmatched. The CDR3 DNA follows: TGTGCCAGTTGGAGGGACAGGGTGAACACTGAAGCTTTCTTT. Translating it yields CASWRDRVNTEAFF.

This chain connects TRBV7-3 to TRBJ1-2, with 7 bases aligning to TRBD1. V gave up 6 bases and J gave up 5 bases; unmatched junction bases: 6. The CDR3 is made up of 13 amino acids. CDR1 is SGHTA, CDR2 FQGTGA, per germline. The CDR3 loop is CASSTTGVYGYTF. For the CDR3, the DNA is TGTGCCAGCAGTACAACAGGGGTGTATGGCTACACCTTC.